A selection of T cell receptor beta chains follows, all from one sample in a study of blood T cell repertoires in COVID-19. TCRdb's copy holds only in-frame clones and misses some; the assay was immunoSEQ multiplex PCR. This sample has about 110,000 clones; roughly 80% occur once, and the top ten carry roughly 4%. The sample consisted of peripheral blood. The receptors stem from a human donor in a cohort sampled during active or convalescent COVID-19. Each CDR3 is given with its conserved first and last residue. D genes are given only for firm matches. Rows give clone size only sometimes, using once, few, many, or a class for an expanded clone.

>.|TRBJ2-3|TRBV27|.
CASSLRRLTDTQYF
TGTGCCAGCAGTTTGCGTCGCCTCACAGATACGCAGTATTTT
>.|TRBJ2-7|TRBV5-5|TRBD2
CASSSDSGRNYEQYF
TGTGCCAGCAGCTCGGATAGCGGGAGGAACTACGAGCAGTACTTC
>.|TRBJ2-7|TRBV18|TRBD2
CASSPPSGRYEQYF
TGTGCCAGCTCACCACCTAGCGGGAGGTATGAGCAGTACTTC
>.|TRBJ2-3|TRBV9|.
CASSIDPTSRNTQYF
TGTGCCAGCAGCATCGACCCGACTAGTCGGAATACGCAGTATTTT
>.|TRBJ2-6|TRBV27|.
CASSLVVGSSGANVLTF
TGTGCCAGCAGTTTAGTAGTCGGGAGCTCTGGGGCCAACGTCCTGACTTTC
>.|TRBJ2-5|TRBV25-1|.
CASSASPVQETQYF
TGTGCCAGCAGTGCCTCCCCCGTACAAGAGACCCAGTACTTC
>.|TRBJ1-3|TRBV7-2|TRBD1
CASSLVGQGSGNTIYF
TGTGCCAGCAGCTTAGTGGGACAGGGCTCTGGAAACACCATATATTTT
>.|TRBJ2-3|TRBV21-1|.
CASSLVALDTQYF
TGTGCCAGCAGCCTCGTAGCATTGGATACGCAGTATTTT
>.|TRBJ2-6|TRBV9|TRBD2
CASSATLAGRSGANVLTF
TGTGCCAGCAGCGCAACACTAGCGGGACGCTCTGGGGCCAACGTCCTGACTTTC
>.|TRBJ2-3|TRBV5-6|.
CASSLVHDWGTDTQYF
TGTGCCAGCAGCTTAGTGCATGACTGGGGCACAGATACGCAGTATTTT
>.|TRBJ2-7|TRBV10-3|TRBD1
CAIRGQGRSYEQYF
TGTGCCATCCGAGGACAGGGGCGCTCCTACGAGCAGTACTTC
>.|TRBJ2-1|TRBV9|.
CASSPPFGGFGNEQFF
TGTGCCAGCAGCCCCCCGTTCGGGGGATTTGGCAATGAGCAGTTCTTC
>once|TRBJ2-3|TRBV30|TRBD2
CAWSPAGTSGTDTQYF
TGTGCCTGGAGTCCTGCCGGGACTAGCGGCACAGATACGCAGTATTTT
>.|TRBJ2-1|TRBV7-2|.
CASSLDLSVEQFF
TGTGCCAGCAGCTTAGATCTCAGCGTTGAGCAGTTCTTC
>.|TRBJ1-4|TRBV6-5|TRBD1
CASSYRGRGKLFF
TGTGCCAGCAGTTACAGGGGGCGGGGAAAACTGTTTTTT
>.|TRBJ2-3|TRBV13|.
CASSLTVLGRRTQYF
TGTGCCAGCAGCTTGACGGTCCTGGGGAGACGTACGCAGTATTTT